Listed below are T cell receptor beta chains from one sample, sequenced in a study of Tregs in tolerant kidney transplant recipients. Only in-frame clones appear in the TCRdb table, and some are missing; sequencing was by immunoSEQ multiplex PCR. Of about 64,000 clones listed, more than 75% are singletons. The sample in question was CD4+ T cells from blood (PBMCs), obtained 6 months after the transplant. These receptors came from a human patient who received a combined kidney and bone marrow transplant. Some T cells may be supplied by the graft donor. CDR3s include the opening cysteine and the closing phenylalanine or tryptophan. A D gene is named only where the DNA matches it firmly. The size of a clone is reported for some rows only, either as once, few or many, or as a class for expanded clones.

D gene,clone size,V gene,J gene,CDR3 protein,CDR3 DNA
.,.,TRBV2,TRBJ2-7,CASSERQGIDEQYF,TGTGCCAGCAGTGAACGGCAGGGGATCGACGAGCAGTACTTC
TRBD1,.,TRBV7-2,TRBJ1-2,CASSFDRGPGYGYTF,TGTGCCAGCAGCTTCGACAGGGGGCCGGGCTATGGCTACACCTTC
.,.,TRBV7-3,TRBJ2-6,CASSSGLTSSGANVLTF,TGTGCCAGCAGCTCGGGACTTACCTCTTCTGGGGCCAACGTCCTGACTTTC
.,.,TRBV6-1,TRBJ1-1,CASSEQPLAAEAFF,TGTGCCAGCAGTGAACAACCGTTGGCAGCTGAAGCTTTCTTT
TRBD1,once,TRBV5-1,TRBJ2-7,CASSATGGDYEQYF,TGCGCCAGCAGCGCGACAGGGGGGGACTACGAGCAGTACTTC
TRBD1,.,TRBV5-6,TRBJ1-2,CASSLGGPGGASSYGYTF,TGTGCCAGCAGCTTGGGGGGCCCAGGGGGCGCATCTTCCTATGGCTACACCTTC
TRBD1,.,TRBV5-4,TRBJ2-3,CASSYWTGGTDTQYF,TGTGCCAGCAGCTACTGGACAGGGGGCACAGATACGCAGTATTTT
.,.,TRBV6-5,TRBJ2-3,CASMEGGRTDTQYF,TGTGCCAGCATGGAAGGCGGCCGCACAGATACGCAGTATTTT
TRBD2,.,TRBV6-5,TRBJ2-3,CASRRLADNTDTQYF,TGTGCCAGCAGGCGACTAGCGGACAACACAGATACGCAGTATTTT
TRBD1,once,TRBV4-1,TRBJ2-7,CASSYWGRDRGYEQYF,TGCGCCAGCAGCTACTGGGGGAGGGACAGGGGCTACGAGCAGTACTTC
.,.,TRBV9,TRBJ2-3,CASSVDETYTDTQYF,TGTGCCAGCAGCGTAGATGAGACATACACAGATACGCAGTATTTT
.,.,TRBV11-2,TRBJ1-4,CASSLAGGGGEKLFF,TGTGCCAGCAGCTTAGCTGGGGGCGGAGGTGAAAAACTGTTTTTT
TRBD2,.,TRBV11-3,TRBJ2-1,CASSGQREYNEQFF,TGTGCCAGCAGTGGGCAGCGGGAATACAATGAGCAGTTCTTC
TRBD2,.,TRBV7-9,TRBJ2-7,CASSLAVGGPGEQYF,TGTGCCAGCAGCTTAGCGGTGGGAGGGCCGGGGGAGCAGTACTTC
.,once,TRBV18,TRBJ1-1,CASSRANSPVPEAFF,TGTGCCAGCTCACGGGCCAACTCCCCCGTCCCTGAAGCTTTCTTT
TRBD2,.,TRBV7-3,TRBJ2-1,CASSLGLNSYNEQFF,TGTGCCAGCAGCTTGGGACTAAACTCCTACAATGAGCAGTTCTTC
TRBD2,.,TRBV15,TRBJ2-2,CATSRAGGNTGELFF,TGTGCCACCAGCAGAGCGGGGGGGAACACCGGGGAGCTGTTTTTT
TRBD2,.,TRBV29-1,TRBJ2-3,CSVESPGLAGTDTQYF,TGCAGCGTTGAATCACCGGGACTAGCGGGCACAGATACGCAGTATTTT
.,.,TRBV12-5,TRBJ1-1,CASGNKGSTEAFF,TGTGCTAGTGGAAACAAGGGGTCGACTGAAGCTTTCTTT
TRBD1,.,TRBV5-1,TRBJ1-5,CASSLSGQGHNQPQHF,TGCGCCAGCAGCTTATCGGGACAGGGCCACAATCAGCCCCAGCATTTT
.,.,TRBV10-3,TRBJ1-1,CAIRRGLETEAFF,TGTGCCATCAGAAGGGGGTTGGAAACTGAAGCTTTCTTT
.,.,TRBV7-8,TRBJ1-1,CASSLVGVNTEAFF,TGTGCCAGCAGCTTAGTAGGAGTGAACACTGAAGCTTTCTTT
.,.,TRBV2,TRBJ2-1,CASGSWGGEQFF,TGTGCCAGCGGGAGCTGGGGTGGTGAGCAGTTCTTC
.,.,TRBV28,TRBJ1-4,CASSLVQGSVEKLFF,TGTGCCAGCAGTTTAGTACAGGGATCTGTTGAAAAACTGTTTTTT
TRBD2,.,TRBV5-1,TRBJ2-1,CASSFPSGRGNEQFF,TGCGCCAGCAGCTTCCCTAGCGGGAGGGGCAATGAGCAGTTCTTC
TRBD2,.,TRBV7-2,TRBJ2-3,CASSPPGGAPDTQYF,TGTGCCAGCAGCCCGCCCGGGGGGGCCCCAGATACGCAGTATTTT
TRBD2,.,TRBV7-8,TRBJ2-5,CASTGSGGSQETQYF,TGTGCCAGCACCGGTAGCGGGGGGAGTCAGGAGACCCAGTACTTC
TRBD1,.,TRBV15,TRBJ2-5,CATSGRDRGLETQYF,TGTGCCACCAGCGGGAGGGACAGGGGGCTCGAGACCCAGTACTTC
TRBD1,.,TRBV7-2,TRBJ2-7,CASSHRRTGGHEQYF,TGTGCCAGCAGCCACAGAAGAACAGGGGGCCACGAGCAGTACTTC
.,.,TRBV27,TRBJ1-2,CASSLNRRPNYGYTF,TGTGCCAGCAGTCTCAACAGGCGACCTAACTATGGCTACACCTTC
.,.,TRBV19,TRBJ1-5,CASSKERAQGSNQPQHF,TGTGCCAGTAGTAAAGAAAGGGCGCAGGGGAGCAATCAGCCCCAGCATTTT
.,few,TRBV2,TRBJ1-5,CASSEGTARGNQPQHF,TGTGCCAGCAGTGAAGGTACGGCCAGGGGCAATCAGCCCCAGCATTTT
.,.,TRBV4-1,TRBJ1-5,CASSQAEGPVNQPQHF,TGCGCCAGCAGCCAAGCGGAGGGGCCCGTAAATCAGCCCCAGCATTTT
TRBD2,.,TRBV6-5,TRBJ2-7,CASGRKAGVFEQYF,TGTGCCAGTGGACGCAAAGCGGGAGTCTTCGAGCAGTACTTC
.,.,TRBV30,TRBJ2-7,CAWNRVGEQYF,TGTGCCTGGAACAGGGTAGGCGAGCAGTACTTC
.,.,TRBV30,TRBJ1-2,CAWSVFEAGYGYTF,TGTGCCTGGAGTGTCTTTGAGGCGGGCTATGGCTACACCTTC
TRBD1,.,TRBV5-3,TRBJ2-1,CARSLRTGQGGQFF,TGTGCCAGAAGCTTGAGGACAGGGCAGGGAGGGCAGTTCTTC
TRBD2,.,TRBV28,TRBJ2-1,CASSPAQLAGVYNEQFF,TGTGCCAGCAGCCCCGCCCAGCTAGCGGGAGTTTACAATGAGCAGTTCTTC
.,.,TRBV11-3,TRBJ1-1,CASSSDTEAFF,TGTGCCAGCAGCTCCGACACTGAAGCTTTCTTT
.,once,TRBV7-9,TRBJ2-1,CAKTGLYNEQFF,TGTGCCAAGACAGGTCTTTACAATGAGCAGTTCTTC
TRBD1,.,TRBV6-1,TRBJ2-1,CASSEPGTGGYNEQFF,TGTGCCAGCAGTGAGCCCGGGACAGGGGGCTACAATGAGCAGTTCTTC